This T cell receptor beta chain was profiled in a study of T cell responses to AZD1222 COVID-19 vaccine. Regarding the study as a whole: Dominant CD4 TCR responses targeted spike regions 160-218 and 743-854. Most donors were white British and more were female, and clonal diversity was possibly underestimated. Following two doses of AZD1222, Spike-specific TCR breadth and depth rose.

Concerning this clone: The antigen is unknown.

Method: immunoSEQ multiplex PCR; TCRdb's copy keeps in-frame clones and lacks some. The sample has around 140,000 clones, 80% to 95% seen once. The CDR3 consists of 15 residues. The V and J ends lost 0 bases and 8 bases respectively, with 11 bases between them. Germline-derived CDR1 and CDR2 are MNHNS and SASEGT. The rearrangement links TRBV6-1 to TRBJ1-6; TRBD1 might be the D (5 bases). The TCR was taken from an adult in good health. The material sequenced was peripheral blood, taken on day 0 of MenACWY control vaccination. CDR3 amino acids: CASSEAHRIDSPLHF. CDR3 nucleotide sequence: TGTGCCAGCAGTGAAGCGCACAGGATCGATTCACCCCTCCACTTT.